The entry that follows covers one T cell receptor beta chain sequence. No antigen is known for it. This sample was included in a study of cytomegalovirus exposure and HLA in healthy donors. About the study: Earlier results showed 117 million unique TCR beta sequences derived from some 190 million T cells.

V gave up 3 bases and J gave up 5 bases; unmatched junction bases: 5. Per germline, CDR1 SNHLY and CDR2 FYNNEI. The CDR3 runs to 14 residues. Researchers ran the PCR with 60 Vbeta and 13 Jbeta primers. TCRdb's table, derived via immunoSEQ multiplex PCR, lists solely in-frame clones and lacks some. The sample has 150,000 or so clones, around 79% seen once. General study results and limits: The study designated over 150 TCR beta chains cytomegalovirus-associated. V segments that were indistinguishable, TRBV6-2 and TRBV6-3 among them, were omitted from analysis.

Material for sequencing was PBMCs. This receptor was obtained from a man aged 25 to 40 in good health and CMV-seropositive. The chain combines TRBV2 with TRBJ1-1; 8 nucleotides agree with TRBD1. The CDR3 protein is CASSDQGAKTEAFF. CDR3 sequence (DNA): TGTGCCAGCAGTGACCAGGGGGCAAAGACTGAAGCTTTCTTT. The full variable domain, completed using reference TRBV2 and TRBJ1-1, is EPEVTQTPSHQVTQMGQEVILRCVPISNHLYFYWYRQILGQKVEFLVSFYNNEISEKSEIFDDQFSVERPDGSNFTLKIRSTKLEDSAMYFCASSDQGAKTEAFFGQGTRLTVV.